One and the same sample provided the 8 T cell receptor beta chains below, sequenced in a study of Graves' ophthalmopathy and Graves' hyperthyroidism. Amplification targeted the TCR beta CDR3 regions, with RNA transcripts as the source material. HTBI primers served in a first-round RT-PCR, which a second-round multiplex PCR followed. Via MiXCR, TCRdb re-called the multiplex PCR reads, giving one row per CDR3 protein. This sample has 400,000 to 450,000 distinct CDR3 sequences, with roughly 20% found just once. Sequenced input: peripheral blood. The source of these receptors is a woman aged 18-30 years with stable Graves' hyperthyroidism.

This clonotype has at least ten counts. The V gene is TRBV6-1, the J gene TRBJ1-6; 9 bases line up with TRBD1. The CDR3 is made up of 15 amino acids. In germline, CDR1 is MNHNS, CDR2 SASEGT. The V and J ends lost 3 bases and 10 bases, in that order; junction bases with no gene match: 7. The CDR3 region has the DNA TGTGCCAGCAGTGATAGGGACAGGGTAAAATCACCCCTCCACTTT. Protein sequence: CASSDRDRVKSPLHF.

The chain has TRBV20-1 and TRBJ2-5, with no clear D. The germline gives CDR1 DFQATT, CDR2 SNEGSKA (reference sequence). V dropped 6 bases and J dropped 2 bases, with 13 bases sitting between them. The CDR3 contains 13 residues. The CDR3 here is CSAPLMVQETQYF. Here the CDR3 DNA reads TGCAGTGCCCCCCTGATGGTACAAGAGACCCAGTACTTC.

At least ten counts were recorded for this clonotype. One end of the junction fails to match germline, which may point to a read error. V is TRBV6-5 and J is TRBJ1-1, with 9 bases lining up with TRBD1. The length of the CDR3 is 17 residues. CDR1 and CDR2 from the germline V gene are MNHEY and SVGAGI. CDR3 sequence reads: CASSYSVIGTGNPEAFF. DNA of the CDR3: TGTGCCAGCAGTTACTCGGTTATTGGGACAGGGAACCCTGAAGCTTTCTTT.

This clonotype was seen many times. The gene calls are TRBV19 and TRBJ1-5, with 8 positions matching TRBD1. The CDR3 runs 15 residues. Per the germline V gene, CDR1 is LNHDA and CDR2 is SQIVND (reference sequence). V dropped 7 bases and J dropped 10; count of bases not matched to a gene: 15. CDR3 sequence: CASKHGTGPREPQHF. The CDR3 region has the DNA TGTGCCAGTAAACACGGGACAGGCCCTCGGGAACCCCAGCATTTT.

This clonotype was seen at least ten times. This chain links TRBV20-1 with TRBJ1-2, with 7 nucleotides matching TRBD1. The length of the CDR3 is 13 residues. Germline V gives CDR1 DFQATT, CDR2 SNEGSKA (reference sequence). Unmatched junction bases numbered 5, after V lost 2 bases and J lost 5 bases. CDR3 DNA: TGCAGTGCTAGACCTCTGACAGGGTATGGCTACACCTTC. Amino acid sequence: CSARPLTGYGYTF.

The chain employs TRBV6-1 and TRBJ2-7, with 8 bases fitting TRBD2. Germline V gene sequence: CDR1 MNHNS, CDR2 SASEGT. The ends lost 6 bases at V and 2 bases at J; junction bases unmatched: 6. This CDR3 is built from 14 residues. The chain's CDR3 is CASRPGLGPYEQYF. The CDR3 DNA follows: TGTGCCAGCAGACCGGGACTAGGTCCCTACGAGCAGTACTTC.

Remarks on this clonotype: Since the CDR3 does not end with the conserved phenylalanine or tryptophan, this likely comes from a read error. The CDR3 DNA follows: TGTGCCAGCAGAGAGGATGGCTACACCGTC. Translated, it gives CASREDGYTV. V and J are TRBV6-5 and TRBJ1-2, with D unclear. The V end lost 6 bases, the J end lost 6 bases, and 5 bases lay between the germline ends. The CDR3 length is 10 residues. CDR1 and CDR2 (germline): MNHEY, SVGAGI.

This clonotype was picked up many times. The CDR3 region has the DNA TGTGCCAGCAGACGACAGGGAGCCTACGAGCAGTACTTC. It encodes CASRRQGAYEQYF. This rearrangement joins TRBV2 to TRBJ2-7, with 7 bases fitting TRBD1. V lost 6 bases and J lost 2; bases outside the gene matches: 4. The germline gives CDR1 SNHLY, CDR2 FYNNEI. The CDR3 is 13 residues long.